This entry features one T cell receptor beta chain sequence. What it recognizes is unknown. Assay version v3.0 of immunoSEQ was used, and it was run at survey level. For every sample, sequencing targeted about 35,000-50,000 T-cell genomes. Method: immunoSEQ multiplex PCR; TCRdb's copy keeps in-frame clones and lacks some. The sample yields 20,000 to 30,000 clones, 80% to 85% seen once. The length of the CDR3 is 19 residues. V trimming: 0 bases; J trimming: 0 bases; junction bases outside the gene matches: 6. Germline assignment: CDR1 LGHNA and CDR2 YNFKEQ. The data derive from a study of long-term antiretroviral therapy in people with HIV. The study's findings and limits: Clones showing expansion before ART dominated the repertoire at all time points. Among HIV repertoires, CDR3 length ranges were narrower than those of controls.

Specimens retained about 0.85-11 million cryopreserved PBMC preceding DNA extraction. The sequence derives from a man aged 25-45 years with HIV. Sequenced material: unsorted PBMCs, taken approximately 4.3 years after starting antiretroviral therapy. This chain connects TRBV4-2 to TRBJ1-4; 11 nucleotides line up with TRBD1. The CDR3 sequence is CASSQERDRGIATNEKLFF. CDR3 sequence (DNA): TGTGCCAGCAGCCAAGAGAGGGACAGGGGGATCGCAACTAATGAAAAACTGTTTTTT.